This TCR beta chain appears in the sequencing data of a study of T cell repertoires in cytomegalovirus infection. Germline loops: CDR1 SEHNR, CDR2 FQNEAQ (reference sequence). Between the trimmed V and J ends, which lost 3 bases and 3 bases, there was a span of 11 bases. This CDR3 spans 14 amino acids. This clonotype was seen ten or more times. From the reads, TCRdb called clonotypes with MiXCR, one entry per CDR3 protein. The sample contains approximately 490,000 distinct CDR3 sequences, over 9% of which appear only once. This TCR derives from a human donor in good health (CMV status not recorded). Some clones in this sample may be carry-over from other donors' samples. The chain couples TRBV7-9 to TRBJ2-5; D possibly matches TRBD1 or TRBD2 (5 bases each). The sample consisted of PBMCs. CDR3 sequence reads: CASSLVGEEETQYF. The CDR3 coding sequence is TGTGCCAGCAGCTTGGTGGGGGAAGAAGAGACCCAGTACTTC.